The 31 T cell receptor beta chains listed next were all sequenced from one sample in a study of T-cell reconstitution after alpha-beta-depleted transplantation in children. This sample's TCRbeta library carried unique molecular identifier barcodes. TCRdb reprocessed the PCR reads with MiXCR, giving one entry per CDR3 protein. The sample holds 400,000 to 500,000 distinct CDR3 sequences, 11% seen once. The sequencing used PBMCs from the stem cell graft donor, collected from the stem cell graft. The receptors here all came from a human donor who donated a stem cell graft to a child with acute myeloid leukemia.

This clonotype was seen only once. The germline gene is not matched at one end of the junction; a read error may be the cause. This rearrangement joins TRBV27 to TRBJ1-4; D is undetermined. The germline V gene has CDR1 MNHEY and CDR2 SMNVEV (reference sequence). The CDR3 loop spans 13 amino acids. Here the CDR3 reads CASSPRSNDKLFF. CDR3 bases: TGTGCCAGCAGCCCACGGTCTAATGATAAACTGTTTTTT.

The chain carries TRBV15 and TRBJ2-2, with TRBD2 identical over 10 bases. CDR1 and CDR2 from the germline V gene are LNHNV and YYDKDF (reference sequence). V shed 8 bases, J shed 7 bases, and the junction held 13 bases outside the gene matches. The CDR3 is 16 residues long. As DNA, the CDR3 is TGTGCCACCGCCCCGCAAGCGGGGGGGCTCAGCGGGGAGCTGTTTTTT. Residues: CATAPQAGGLSGELFF.

The V gene is TRBV13, the J gene TRBJ2-1, with TRBD2 as a possible D gene (5 bases). This CDR3 contains 15 residues. Per germline, CDR1 PRHDT and CDR2 FYEKMQ (reference sequence). V gave up 5 bases and J gave up 9 bases, with 20 bases separating them. The CDR3 sequence is CASSAPSSKVGEQFF. CDR3 coding DNA: TGTGCCAGCAGCGCCCCTAGCAGTAAGGTGGGTGAGCAGTTCTTC. Full variable domain (remainder filled in from reference TRBV13 and TRBJ2-1): AAGVIQSPRHLIKEKRETATLKCYPIPRHDTVYWYQQGPGQDPQFLISFYEKMQSDKGSIPDRFSAQQFSDYHSELNMSSLELGDSALYFCASSAPSSKVGEQFFGPGTRLTVL.

This clonotype has a handful of counts. In DNA form, the CDR3 reads TGCAGTGCTCCCTTTTCCTGGTCGTCCTATGGCTACACCTTC. Translating gives CSAPFSWSSYGYTF. The genes are TRBV20-1 and TRBJ1-2; D is uncertain. This CDR3 has 14 residues. Germline-derived CDR1 and CDR2 are DFQATT and SNEGSKA (reference sequence). Trimming removed 5 bases from V and 4 bases from J, with 17 bases in between.

This clonotype was seen a handful of times. Its ends do not fully match the called genes, so a read error is possible. V is TRBV18 and J is TRBJ2-1; 7 bases line up with TRBD1. The germline V gene has CDR1 KGHSH and CDR2 LQKENI. CDR3 length: 15 amino acids. The CDR3 region has the DNA TGTGCCAGCTCCCCACCGGGACAGAGGCTCAATGAGCAGTTCTTC. It specifies CASSPPGQRLNEQFF.

The chain uses TRBV12-3 or TRBV12-4 and TRBJ2-3, with 14 bases that match TRBD2. V dropped 4 bases and J dropped 5; count of bases not matched to a gene: 8. This CDR3 comprises 17 residues. CDR3 protein: CASSSLTSGGAKDTQYF. The CDR3 DNA sequence: TGTGCCAGCAGTTCGCTGACTAGCGGGGGGGCCAAAGATACGCAGTATTTT.

This clonotype was detected only a few times. This chain uses TRBV20-1 with TRBJ2-1; D assignment may be TRBD1 or TRBD2 (6 bases each). V was clipped by 0 bases and J by 8 bases, with 20 bases between them. Per germline, CDR1 DFQATT and CDR2 SNEGSKA (reference sequence). The CDR3 length is 16 residues. The CDR3 nucleotides read TGCAGTGCTAGAGATCTTGACGGAGGGGGGTGGGATGAGCAGTTCTTC. This codes for CSARDLDGGGWDEQFF.

This clonotype was counted a few times. This CDR3 reads CSASQPSTGEFSQHF. As DNA, the CDR3 is TGCAGTGCTAGTCAGCCGTCGACAGGGGAATTCTCCCAGCATTTT. The chain joins TRBV20-1 to TRBJ1-5; 8 nucleotides match TRBD1. Trimming took 3 bases from V and 11 from J; bases not matched to a gene: 15. CDR1 is DFQATT and CDR2 is SNEGSKA in the germline V gene (reference sequence). The CDR3 length is 15 residues.

The chain couples TRBV12-3 or TRBV12-4 to TRBJ2-1; 11 positions match TRBD2. With 5 bases clipped from V and 15 bases from J, the junction kept 9 bases outside the gene matches. CDR3 length: 13 residues. The CDR3 is CASSPTSGKIWFF. The CDR3 DNA sequence: TGTGCCAGCAGTCCGACTAGCGGGAAAATATGGTTCTTC.

This clonotype was observed many times. The chain has TRBV4-2 and TRBJ2-3; D call uncertain. The CDR3 runs 17 residues. Trimming took 3 bases from V and 2 from J, leaving 18 bases between them. The V gene's germline CDR1 is LGHNA and CDR2 YNFKEQ. CDR3 in amino acids: CASSHIIADTHTDTQYF. The CDR3 region has the DNA TGTGCCAGCAGCCATATTATTGCGGATACACACACAGATACGCAGTATTTT.

V and J are TRBV20-1 and TRBJ2-7, with D possibly matching TRBD2 (5 bases). Trimming removed 6 bases from V and 5 bases from J, with 11 bases in between. CDR1 and CDR2 from the germline V gene are DFQATT and SNEGSKA (reference sequence). CDR3 length equals 11 residues. The CDR3 DNA reads as TGCAGTGCCCATAGACTAAACGAGCAGTACTTC. This codes for CSAHRLNEQYF.

The sample holds a few counts of this clonotype. The V gene is TRBV5-1, the J gene TRBJ2-2; 11 positions match TRBD1. The CDR3 extends over 15 amino acids. Germline V gives CDR1 SGHRS, CDR2 YFSETQ. Trimming removed 3 bases from V and 2 bases from J; junction bases left unmatched: 0. The CDR3 loop reads CASSWTGGNTGELFF. The CDR3 nucleotides are TGCGCCAGCAGCTGGACAGGGGGCAACACCGGGGAGCTGTTTTTT.

This clonotype was counted between two and nine times. The V call is TRBV5-1, the J call TRBJ2-1; D not resolved. Germline CDR1 reads SGHRS; CDR2 reads YFSETQ. The length of the CDR3 is 13 residues. Trimming stripped 3 bases from V and 7 bases from J, with 11 bases between. CDR3 DNA sequence: TGCGCCAGCAGCTCGCCTACCCTTAATGAGCAGTTCTTC. Its protein is CASSSPTLNEQFF.

A few counts support this clonotype. The gene calls are TRBV15 and TRBJ2-1, with D unresolved. This CDR3 region has 14 residues. Germline lookup yields CDR1 LNHNV and CDR2 YYDKDF (reference sequence). Trimming took 0 bases from V and 5 from J, leaving 8 bases between them. The CDR3 sequence is CATSRDLVNNEQFF. The CDR3 DNA sequence: TGTGCCACCAGCAGAGATCTGGTGAACAATGAGCAGTTCTTC.

The sample holds many counts of this clonotype. The rearrangement joins TRBV20-1 to TRBJ2-4, with a weak D call TRBD2 (5 bases). Germline V gene lookup returns CDR1 DFQATT and CDR2 SNEGSKA (reference sequence). V was clipped by 6 bases and J by 8 bases, with 20 bases between them. CDR3 length: 14 amino acids. The CDR3: CSAPRSGLRDIQYF. The CDR3 DNA sequence: TGCAGTGCCCCGCGGTCGGGGTTGCGAGACATTCAGTACTTC.

This clonotype was seen many times. The chain employs TRBV4-1 and TRBJ2-3; the D is unclear. Germline CDR1 is MGHRA and CDR2 is YSYEKL. Trimming cost V 0 bases and J 2 bases, with 9 bases left between them. The CDR3 runs to 15 residues. The CDR3 nucleotides read TGCGCCAGCAGCCAAGATAAAGCTACCACAGATACGCAGTATTTT. It yields the protein CASSQDKATTDTQYF.

The V call is TRBV12-3 or TRBV12-4, the J call TRBJ1-1; D is unresolved. The CDR3 contains 16 residues. V lost 5 bases, J lost 4 bases, and 20 bases lay in between. The CDR3 protein is CASSPARRLLGTEAFF. In DNA form, the CDR3 reads TGTGCCAGCAGTCCCGCCCGACGGCTCTTAGGCACTGAAGCTTTCTTT.

The V gene is TRBV6-2 or TRBV6-3, the J gene TRBJ2-3; TRBD2 is a possible D gene (6 bases). V lost 2 bases and J lost 11, with 17 bases in between. CDR3 size: 14 residues. Germline assignment: CDR1 MNHEY and CDR2 SVGEGT. This CDR3 is CASSYMGGATGQYF. Written as DNA, the CDR3 is TGTGCCAGCAGTTACATGGGCGGGGCTACTGGGCAGTATTTT.

This clonotype was picked up a small number of times. This chain links TRBV12-3 or TRBV12-4 with TRBJ2-3, with a weak D call TRBD2 (5 bases). This CDR3 has 13 amino acids. V was pared by 6 bases and J by 10 bases, with 17 bases between. The CDR3, as DNA: TGTGCCAGCAGCCACTCACGGGGTTTTGCGCAGTATTTT. It specifies CASSHSRGFAQYF.

This clonotype came up a few times. V usage is TRBV7-2 and J usage is TRBJ2-1; 8 positions match TRBD2. There are 23 residues in the CDR3. J was trimmed by 7 bases and V by 2 bases; bases with no gene match: 31. Germline lookup yields CDR1 SGHTA and CDR2 FQGNSA. CDR3 amino acids: CASSLPGEPSAGGPTWGRNEQFF. CDR3 DNA: TGTGCCAGCAGCTTACCCGGTGAGCCCTCCGCGGGAGGACCAACGTGGGGTAGGAATGAGCAGTTCTTC.

This chain links TRBV27 with TRBJ2-2, with D perhaps TRBD1 or TRBD2 (6 bases each). Trimming removed 7 bases at V and 4 bases at J, with 22 bases between. The CDR3 is made up of 17 amino acids. The germline V gene has CDR1 MNHEY and CDR2 SMNVEV (reference sequence). For the CDR3, the DNA is TGTGCCAGCACCACCGGCCGGGGGCTAGTTTTCACCGGGGAGCTGTTTTTT. This translates into CASTTGRGLVFTGELFF.

The chain uses TRBV14 and TRBJ2-2, with 10 bases lining up with TRBD2. The J segment lost 2 bases and the V segment lost 4 bases, leaving 4 bases of the junction unmatched. The CDR3 totals 16 residues. From germline, CDR1 is SGHDN and CDR2 FVKESK. The CDR3 DNA reads as TGTGCCAGCAGCCGCTCTAGCGGGGGAAACACCGGGGAGCTGTTTTTT. Protein: CASSRSSGGNTGELFF. Together with reference TRBV14 and TRBJ2-2, the CDR3 gives the full variable domain: EAGVTQFPSHSVIEKGQTVTLRCDPISGHDNLYWYRRVMGKEIKFLLHFVKESKQDESGMPNNRFLAERTGGTYSTLKVQPAELEDSGVYFCASSRSSGGNTGELFFGEGSRLTVL.

This clonotype was seen ten or more times. This chain joins TRBV7-2 and TRBJ2-5; the D gene is possibly TRBD2 (5 bases). The CDR3 length is 15 residues. Germline V gene data show CDR1 as SGHTA and CDR2 as FQGNSA. Trimming stripped 5 bases from V and 4 bases from J, with 17 bases between. In DNA form, the CDR3 reads TGTGCCAGCAGCCTAAGCGGCCTGGGGAGAGAGACCCAGTACTTC. Its translation is CASSLSGLGRETQYF.

This clonotype came up many times. The chain has TRBV20-1 and TRBJ1-1, with D perhaps TRBD1 (5 bases). V lost 6 bases and J 8 bases, leaving 13 bases between the germline ends. The CDR3 spans 11 residues. Germline V CDR1 and CDR2: DFQATT, SNEGSKA (reference sequence). For the CDR3, the DNA is TGCAGTGCCACCTGGGGCGGGGAAGCTTTCTTT. Translation: CSATWGGEAFF.

This clonotype was found many times. V is TRBV20-1 and J is TRBJ1-4; no reliable D call. The V end was cut by 3 bases, the J end by 6 bases, with 20 bases between. Looked up from germline, CDR1 is DFQATT and CDR2 is SNEGSKA (reference sequence). The CDR3 runs 16 residues. CDR3 in amino acids: CSARPGILPRDEKLFF. Written as DNA, the CDR3 is TGCAGTGCTAGGCCGGGGATCCTCCCTCGGGATGAAAAACTGTTTTTT.

In its sample, this clonotype was seen a few times. The V call is TRBV4-1, the J call TRBJ1-6; D might be TRBD1 (6 bases). V lost 5 bases to trimming and J lost 3 bases, with 11 bases between them. CDR3 length equals 15 residues. The V gene's germline CDR1 is MGHRA and CDR2 YSYEKL. CDR3 DNA sequence: TGCGCCAGCAGCACGGGGGCAGGCTATAATTCACCCCTCCACTTT. It encodes CASSTGAGYNSPLHF.

The rearrangement joins TRBV7-9 to TRBJ2-3; TRBD1 might be the D (6 bases). CDR1 is SEHNR and CDR2 is FQNEAQ in the germline V gene (reference sequence). There are 15 residues in the CDR3. V lost 6 bases to trimming and J lost 2 bases, with 15 bases between them. The CDR3 loop is CASRKRGTHTDTQYF. CDR3 DNA: TGTGCCAGCAGAAAGAGAGGGACACACACAGATACGCAGTATTTT.

The gene calls are TRBV5-1 and TRBJ2-3; the match to TRBD2 covers 7 bases. CDR3 length: 16 amino acids. Germline loops: CDR1 SGHRS, CDR2 YFSETQ. Unmatched junction bases numbered 9, after V lost 1 base and J lost 4 bases. The CDR3 sequence is CASSLTGQRGADTQYF. DNA for the CDR3: TGCGCCAGCAGCTTGACGGGCCAGCGGGGAGCAGATACGCAGTATTTT.

This clonotype was counted many times. The chain uses TRBV29-1 and TRBJ2-5; D is possibly TRBD1 (5 bases). V was pared by 2 bases and J by 1 base, with 5 bases between. CDR3 length equals 12 residues. The V gene's germline CDR1 is SQVTM and CDR2 ANQGSEA. Here the CDR3 reads CSVEQGQETQYF. The CDR3 DNA reads as TGCAGCGTTGAACAGGGCCAAGAGACCCAGTACTTC.

A few counts support this clonotype. The chain combines TRBV18 with TRBJ1-1; the D gene is possibly TRBD1 (5 bases). Trimming took off 0 bases at V and 0 bases at J, with 8 bases between the two ends. CDR1 and CDR2 from the germline V gene are KGHSH and LQKENI. CDR3 length: 15 amino acids. CDR3 sequence reads: CASSPPQGMNTEAFF. The CDR3 DNA reads as TGTGCCAGCTCACCACCTCAGGGAATGAACACTGAAGCTTTCTTT.

This clonotype was seen many times. The J gene is TRBJ1-1, the V gene TRBV2, with a tentative D call TRBD1 (6 bases). The CDR3 covers 14 residues. Between the trimmed V and J ends, which lost 7 bases and 1 base, there was a span of 13 bases. In germline, CDR1 is SNHLY, CDR2 FYNNEI. The DNA of the CDR3 is TGTGCCAGCAAGGGGGAAGGGCGGAACACTGAAGCTTTCTTT. The encoded protein is CASKGEGRNTEAFF.